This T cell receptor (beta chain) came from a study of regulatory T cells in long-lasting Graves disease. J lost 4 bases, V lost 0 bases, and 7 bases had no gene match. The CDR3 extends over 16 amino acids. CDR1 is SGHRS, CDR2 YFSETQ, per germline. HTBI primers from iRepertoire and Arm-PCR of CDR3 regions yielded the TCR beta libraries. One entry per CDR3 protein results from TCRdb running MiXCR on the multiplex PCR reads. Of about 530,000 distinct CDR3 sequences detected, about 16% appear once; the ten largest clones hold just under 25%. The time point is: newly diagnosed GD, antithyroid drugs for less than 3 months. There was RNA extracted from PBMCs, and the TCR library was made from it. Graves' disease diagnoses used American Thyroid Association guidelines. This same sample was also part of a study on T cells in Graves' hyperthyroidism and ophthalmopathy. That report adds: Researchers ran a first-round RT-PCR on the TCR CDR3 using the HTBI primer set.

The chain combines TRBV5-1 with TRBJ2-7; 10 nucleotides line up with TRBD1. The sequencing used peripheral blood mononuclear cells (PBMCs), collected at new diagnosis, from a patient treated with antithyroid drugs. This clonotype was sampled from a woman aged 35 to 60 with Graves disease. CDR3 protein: CASSLATGGFGYEQYF. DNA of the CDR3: TGCGCCAGCAGCTTGGCGACAGGGGGCTTTGGGTACGAGCAGTACTTC.